The rows below give T cell receptor beta chains drawn from one sample of a study of blood T cells in healthy people across ages. TCRdb processed the 5' RACE reads anew with MiXCR; each CDR3 protein has one entry. The sample contains roughly 720,000 distinct CDR3 sequences, less than 70% of which appear only once. The sample comprised blood. These receptors originate from a man older than 75 in good health. Both conserved end residues are part of each CDR3. The order of the fields is D gene, J gene, clone size, V gene, CDR3 DNA, CDR3 protein. The D gene is left open where the match is weak. Clone size is shown for a subset of rows, as once, few, many or a class of expanded clone.

>.|TRBJ2-4|.|TRBV18
TGTGCCAGCTCACCAGTATCTAAGTCTCTAGCCAAAAACATTCAGTACTTC
CASSPVSKSLAKNIQYF
>TRBD1|TRBJ2-2|.|TRBV29-1
TGCAGCTCCACGACAGGGGCTACCGGGGAGCTGTTTTTT
CSSTTGATGELFF
>TRBD1|TRBJ2-2|few|TRBV29-1
TGCAGCGCCATAACAGGGGCCGCCGGGGAGCTGTTTTTT
CSAITGAAGELFF
>TRBD1|TRBJ2-5|.|TRBV6-5
TGTGCCAGCAGTTACTCCGTGACAGGGGTGGGGGAGCAGTACTTC
CASSYSVTGVGEQYF
>.|TRBJ2-1|.|TRBV4-1
TGCGCCAGCAGGCGGGTGAGCAATGAGCAGTTCTTC
CASRRVSNEQFF
>.|TRBJ1-1|.|TRBV24-1
TGTGCCACCAGTGATGCAGGGGCCCAGGGGGCTTTCTTT
CATSDAGAQGAFF
>TRBD2|TRBJ2-1|.|TRBV7-9
TGTGCCAGCAGCCTCCTAGCGGCTAACAATGAGCAGTTCTTC
CASSLLAANNEQFF
>.|TRBJ2-7|.|TRBV12-5
TGTGCTAGTGGTTTGTCTCGGCTGGGGCAGGGGGGCGTCGAGCAGTACTTC
CASGLSRLGQGGVEQYF
>TRBD2|TRBJ2-7|few|TRBV7-9
TGTGCCAGCAGCTTTGGACTAGTTGGGCCCTACGAGCAGTACTTC
CASSFGLVGPYEQYF
>TRBD1|TRBJ2-5|.|TRBV7-9
TGTGCCAGCAGCTTGGATCCAGGGGGCGCCTCTGCAGAGACCCAGTACTTC
CASSLDPGGASAETQYF
>TRBD1|TRBJ2-3|.|TRBV7-9
TGTGCCAGCAGCTTCTCACCGGGACAGGGTTTTCAAGGTATCGATACGCAGTATTTT
CASSFSPGQGFQGIDTQYF
>.|TRBJ2-6|many|TRBV7-2
TGTGCCAGCAGCTCCGCCGGTGGGGCCAACGTCCTGACTTTC
CASSSAGGANVLTF
>.|TRBJ2-7|.|TRBV2
TGTGCCAGCAGCGGCCCTACACGGACGGTAGGGTACGAGCAGTACTTC
CASSGPTRTVGYEQYF
>.|TRBJ1-2|.|TRBV7-9
TGTGCCAGCAGCCCCCCGCGGGACACCTATGGCTACACCTTC
CASSPPRDTYGYTF
>.|TRBJ2-5|.|TRBV20-1
TGCAGTGCTCCGAACCCAGGGTTAGAGACCCAGTACTTC
CSAPNPGLETQYF
>TRBD1|TRBJ1-1|few|TRBV7-6
TGTGCCAGCAGTCGCCGGGACAGGGGTGCTGAAGCTTTCTTT
CASSRRDRGAEAFF
>.|TRBJ2-3|.|TRBV5-1
TGCGCCAGCAGCTTGGGGAGAGGAGGCCCAGATACGCAGTATTTT
CASSLGRGGPDTQYF
>.|TRBJ1-1|.|TRBV27
TGTGCCAGCAGTTTATTATTACGTACTATGAACACTGAAGCTTTCTTT
CASSLLLRTMNTEAFF
>.|TRBJ2-1|.|TRBV2
TGTGCCAGCTCCGGGAGCATAGCGGCCCCCTCCTACAATGAGCAGTTCTTC
CASSGSIAAPSYNEQFF
>TRBD2|TRBJ2-3|few|TRBV7-3
TGTGCCAGCAGCCCCCTAGCGGGAGGGGACACAGATACGCAGTATTTT
CASSPLAGGDTDTQYF
>.|TRBJ2-7|.|TRBV9
TGTGCCAGCAGCGTCAACCCCTTCTACGAGCAGTACTTC
CASSVNPFYEQYF
>.|TRBJ2-1|.|TRBV7-6
TGTGCCAGCAGCTTAATGGTTTCGGCGGGGTCGCCTTACAATGAGCAGTTCTTC
CASSLMVSAGSPYNEQFF
>.|TRBJ1-1|.|TRBV29-1
TGCAGCGTTGGCGGTAGACTGAACACTGAAGCTTTCTTT
CSVGGRLNTEAFF
>TRBD2|TRBJ2-1|.|TRBV29-1
TGCAGCGTCAGCCAGCGGGGCCCGGCGAATGAGCAGTTCTTC
CSVSQRGPANEQFF
>.|TRBJ2-3|many|TRBV6-6
TGTGCCAGCAGTTACGACACAGGGTTGGGATACGCGTATTTT
CASSYDTGLGYAYF
>.|TRBJ2-1|few|TRBV20-1
TGCAGTGCTAGAGACCTCGCTAGTCTAGGCAATGAGCAGTTCTTC
CSARDLASLGNEQFF
>TRBD1|TRBJ2-7|few|TRBV7-9
TGTGCCAGCAGCTTCGGACAGGGACTCACCTACGAGCAGTACTTC
CASSFGQGLTYEQYF
>.|TRBJ2-5|.|TRBV10-3
TGTGCCATCAGTGAGATGATCGGAACGGGGACCCAGTACTTC
CAISEMIGTGTQYF
>.|TRBJ1-2|few|TRBV15
TGTGCCACCAGCAGGGCCCCTCCGGACTACTATGGCTACACCTTC
CATSRAPPDYYGYTF
>TRBD2|TRBJ2-1|few|TRBV20-1
TGCAGTGCTAGAGAGGAGGCTAGCGGGATGTTTGAGCAGTTCTTC
CSAREEASGMFEQFF
>TRBD2|TRBJ2-7|few|TRBV9
TGTGCCAGCAGCGTAGGTTCGGGACTAGCGAGAGCGGTGCCCTACGAGCAGTACTTC
CASSVGSGLARAVPYEQYF
>.|TRBJ2-7|few|TRBV25-1
TGTGCCAGCAGGGCGACTGGAAGCTCCTACGAGCAGTACTTC
CASRATGSSYEQYF
>.|TRBJ2-3|.|TRBV15
TGTGCCACCAGCAGAAAGCTGCTAGATACGCAGTATTTT
CATSRKLLDTQYF
>.|TRBJ1-1|.|TRBV2
TGTGCCAGCAGCTTCGATAGGGGGGGAACTGAAGCTTTCTTT
CASSFDRGGTEAFF
>.|TRBJ1-2|.|TRBV12-3/TRBV12-4
TGTGCCAGCAGTTTCAGTCCCCCAGGGATAGCCCCGGGCTATGGCTACACCTTC
CASSFSPPGIAPGYGYTF
>.|TRBJ1-2|.|TRBV20-1
TGCAGTCCTGACATTCAGGGGGGCTACACCTTC
CSPDIQGGYTF
>.|TRBJ1-2|.|TRBV18
TGTGCCAGCTCACCCGGCACGGCAGGTGGCTACACCTTC
CASSPGTAGGYTF
>TRBD2|TRBJ2-5|few|TRBV3-1
TGTGCCAGCAGCCCGGGACTAGCGGACCAAGAGACCCAGTACTTC
CASSPGLADQETQYF
>TRBD1|TRBJ2-7|.|TRBV28
TGTGCCAGCAGACCTACGGGACAGGGCTACGAGCAGTACTTC
CASRPTGQGYEQYF
>.|TRBJ2-7|.|TRBV6-1
TGTGCCAGCAGTATTCAGGACTGGAGCTCCTACGAGCAGTACTTC
CASSIQDWSSYEQYF
>TRBD2|TRBJ2-7|once|TRBV27
TGTGCCAGCAGTCGCCATCCGGGGGGAGGCTACGAGCAGTACTTC
CASSRHPGGGYEQYF
>.|TRBJ1-2|.|TRBV4-2
TGTGCCAGCAGCCAAGATCATAGGAGCTATGGCTACACCTTC
CASSQDHRSYGYTF
>.|TRBJ1-2|.|TRBV7-2
TGTGCCAGCAGTGCGAGGGACGGCGTGGGCTACACCTTC
CASSARDGVGYTF
>TRBD2|TRBJ2-1|once|TRBV10-3
TGTGCCATCAAAGCGGGGGACCCCTACAATGAGCAGTTCTTC
CAIKAGDPYNEQFF
>.|TRBJ2-3|.|TRBV5-1
TGCGCCAGCAGCCGAACAACTAGCCCAGATACGCAGTATTTT
CASSRTTSPDTQYF
>.|TRBJ2-7|few|TRBV20-1
TGCAGTGCTAATACCGGGAGCTCCTACGAGCAGTACTTC
CSANTGSSYEQYF
>TRBD1|TRBJ1-4|few|TRBV20-1
TGCAGTGCTCGCAGGGGGATTGGGGAAAAACTGTTTTTT
CSARRGIGEKLFF
>TRBD2|TRBJ2-3|.|TRBV9
TGTGCCAGCAGCGTGACTAGCGGGAGGGTTACTAGCACAGACACGCAGTATTTT
CASSVTSGRVTSTDTQYF
>.|TRBJ2-5|.|TRBV3-1
TGTGCCAGCAGCCAAGGACGGGAACCCCGCGAGACCCAGTACTTC
CASSQGREPRETQYF
>.|TRBJ2-6|few|TRBV13
TGTGCCAGCAGCTTAGAGGGGGGGCTTTCTGGGGCCAACGTCCTGACTTTC
CASSLEGGLSGANVLTF
>.|TRBJ2-5|.|TRBV27
TGTGCCAGCAGGAACTCAGGGCAGGAGACCCAGTACTTC
CASRNSGQETQYF
>TRBD1|TRBJ1-4|.|TRBV7-9
TGTGCCAGCAGCCCGCCGGCCGGGACAGGGGACGAAAAACTGTTTTTT
CASSPPAGTGDEKLFF
>.|TRBJ1-4|once|TRBV4-1
TGCGCCAGCAGGGGACGAGCCGGGTTTAACGAAAAACTGTTTTTT
CASRGRAGFNEKLFF
>.|TRBJ1-1|.|TRBV20-1
TGCAGTGCTAGAGGTCGGCCTGGACGGGGAACTGAAGCTTTCTTT
CSARGRPGRGTEAFF